The 3 T cell receptor beta chains below all came from one sample that was sequenced in a study of control samples from healthy donors and cancer patients (dated by TCRdb to the early 2020s). Libraries came from the immunoSEQ multiplex PCR assay. TCRdb took over this immuneACCESS table, retaining in-frame rearrangements with V and J assigned. Such tables are incomplete; in checked studies, under half of the missing clones stem from an unresolved V gene, and the remainder is unexplained. Within this sample are tens of thousands of clones, with roughly 80% of them counted one time only. Jointly, the top ten make up around 50% of the sample. Sequenced sample: blood. The source of these receptors is a man aged 55 to 70 in good health.

The genes are TRBV27 and TRBJ2-3; TRBD2 aligns across 12 bases. This CDR3 region has 14 residues. With 7 bases clipped from V and 4 bases from J, the junction kept 3 bases outside the gene matches. CDR1 is MNHEY, CDR2 SMNVEV, per germline (reference sequence). CDR3 amino acids: CASTRLAGADTQYF. DNA of the CDR3: TGTGCCAGCACTCGACTAGCGGGAGCAGATACGCAGTATTTT.

The chain combines TRBV11-2 with TRBJ2-2; maybe TRBD1 (5 bases). Per the germline V gene, CDR1 is SGHAT and CDR2 is FQNNGV. CDR3 length equals 15 residues. Trimming left V 5 bases short and J 7 bases short, with 17 bases between. CDR3 coding DNA: TGTGCCAGCAGCCCCCTCCAGGGTTTCGGCGGGGAGCTGTTTTTT. This encodes CASSPLQGFGGELFF.

The rearrangement uses TRBV29-1 and TRBJ1-1; TRBD1 might be the D (5 bases). CDR3 size: 15 residues. The V gene lost 4 bases and the J gene lost 3 bases, with 18 bases spanning the gap. Germline V gives CDR1 SQVTM, CDR2 ANQGSEA. The CDR3 sequence is CSVVRAGKVDTEAFF. In nucleotides, the CDR3 is TGCAGCGTTGTTCGGGCAGGGAAGGTGGACACTGAAGCTTTCTTT.